This T cell receptor beta chain was retrieved from a study of blood T cell repertoires in COVID-19. Study-wide context: PBMCs, B-cell-depleted T cells, or T cells provided the cDNA or gDNA that made up the material.

Clones were sequenced by immunoSEQ multiplex PCR, and TCRdb holds only the in-frame ones, with some missing. Found here are around 310,000 clones, about 90% of them singletons; the top ten hold under 1.1%. Germline V lookup: CDR1 SGHDT, CDR2 YYEEEE. CDR3 length: 15 residues. V lost 5 bases to trimming and J lost 1 base, with 16 bases between them. V is TRBV5-6 and J is TRBJ2-7; D might be TRBD1 (6 bases). The clonotype comes from a woman between 40 and 50 years old with COVID-19, enrolled during active disease. The sample was peripheral blood. The DNA for the CDR3 is TGTGCCAGCAGTCACGGGACATCGGCATCCTACGAGCAGTACTTC. It is translated as CASSHGTSASYEQYF.